This note documents a single T cell receptor beta chain sequence. This entry comes from a study of shared clonotypes between healthy human individuals. As for the study in general: The study used three CD4 naive, three CD4 memory, two CD8 naive and one CD8 memory plate per donor.

Germline V gives CDR1 MDHEN, CDR2 SYDVKM. The CDR3 length is 15 residues. Trimming removed 5 bases from V and 3 bases from J, with 14 bases in between. An even split of each subset's genomic DNA across several immunoSEQ plates was performed. Source study methods: Filtering was not the same, since immunoSEQ gave junction-only sequences without quality scores. Here immunoSEQ multiplex PCR was the method, and the copy in TCRdb shows in-frame clones only, minus some. That table furnishes V, J and clone size, whereas the DNA furnished D and trimming. This table holds over a million clones, roughly 70% found once.

The J gene is TRBJ1-5, the V gene TRBV28; TRBD1 is a possible D gene (5 bases). This TCR came from a man aged 18 to 30 in good health. The sequenced sample was memory CD4+ T cells sorted from blood. Subset specified: CD45RA-negative fraction. Here the CDR3 DNA reads TGTGCCAGCAGTCCCCGGACACCTTTCAATCAGCCCCAGCATTTT. Translation gives CASSPRTPFNQPQHF.